This T cell receptor (beta chain) is from a study of shared clonotypes between healthy human individuals. The CDR3 spans 18 residues. Germline CDR1 SGHAT, CDR2 FQNNGV. Trimming stripped 2 bases from V and 0 bases from J, with 16 bases between. Whole-study findings and limits: Among non-shared clonotypes, generation probabilities were lower than among those shared by all four donors. Sharing across four donors was highest in naive CD4 (around 5%) and lowest in memory CD8 (about 0.4%).

Cells designated naive CD8 were CD45RO-negative and were positively selected for CCR7, with terminally differentiated effector memory CD45RA+ cells excluded. The run depth of the assay was deep. TCRdb's copy holds only in-frame clones and misses some; the assay was immunoSEQ multiplex PCR. The repertoire holds about 2.2 million clones, with about 93% as singletons. Comments on this clone: What it binds is not known.

Sequenced material: naive CD8+ T cells from PBMCs. This receptor was taken from a man between 18 and 35 years old in good health. Some clones in this sample may be carry-over from other donors' samples. The J gene is TRBJ2-2, the V gene TRBV11-2; D could derive from TRBD1 or TRBD2 (5 bases each). Here the CDR3 DNA reads TGTGCCAGCAGCTTAAAGGGGACGGACAAAGCGAACACCGGGGAGCTGTTTTTT. It encodes CASSLKGTDKANTGELFF.